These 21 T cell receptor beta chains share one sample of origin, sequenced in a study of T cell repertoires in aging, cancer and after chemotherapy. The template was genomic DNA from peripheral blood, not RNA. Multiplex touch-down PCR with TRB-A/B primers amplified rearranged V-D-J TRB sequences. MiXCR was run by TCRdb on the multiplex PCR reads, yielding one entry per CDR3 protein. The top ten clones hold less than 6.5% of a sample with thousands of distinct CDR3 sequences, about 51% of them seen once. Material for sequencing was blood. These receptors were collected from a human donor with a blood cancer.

This chain's CDR3 is CASSSGLGYRTGLGETQYF. The CDR3 DNA sequence: TGTGCCAGCAGCTCGGGACTGGGGTACCGGACAGGGCTCGGAGAGACCCAGTACTTC. The rearrangement joins TRBV7-9 to TRBJ2-3; TRBD1 matches 8 bases. The last part of the DNA fits TRBJ2-5 better; the J call may be wrong. The CDR3 sequence is 19 residues long. Germline V lookup: CDR1 SEHNR, CDR2 FQNEAQ (reference sequence).

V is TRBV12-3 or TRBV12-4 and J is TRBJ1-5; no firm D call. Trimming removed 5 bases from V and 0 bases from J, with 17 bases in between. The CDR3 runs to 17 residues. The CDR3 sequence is CASSPPTVGRSNQPQHF. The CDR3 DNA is TGTGCCAGCAGTCCCCCTACGGTAGGACGTAGCAATCAGCCCCAGCATTTT.

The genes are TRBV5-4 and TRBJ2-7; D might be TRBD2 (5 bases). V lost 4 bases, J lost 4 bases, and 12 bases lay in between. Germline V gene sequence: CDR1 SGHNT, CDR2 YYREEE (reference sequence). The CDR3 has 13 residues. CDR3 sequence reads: CASSDPRGYEQYF. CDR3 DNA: TGTGCCAGCAGCGATCCGCGAGGGTACGAGCAGTACTTC.

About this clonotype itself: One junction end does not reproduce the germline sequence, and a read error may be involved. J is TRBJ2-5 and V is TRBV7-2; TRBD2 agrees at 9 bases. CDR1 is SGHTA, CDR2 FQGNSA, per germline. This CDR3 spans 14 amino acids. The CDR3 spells CASSWTSAQETKYF. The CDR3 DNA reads TGTGCCAGCAGTTGGACTAGCGCTCAAGAGACCAAGTACTTC.

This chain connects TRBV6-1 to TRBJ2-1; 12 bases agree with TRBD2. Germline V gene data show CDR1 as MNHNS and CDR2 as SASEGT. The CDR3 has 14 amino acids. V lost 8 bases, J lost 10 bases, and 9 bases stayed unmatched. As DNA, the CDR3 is TGTGCCAGCGGGCCGGGACTAGCGGGCCCGGAGCAGTTCTTC. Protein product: CASGPGLAGPEQFF.

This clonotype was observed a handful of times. The CDR3 reads CASREGDNRQYF. CDR3 nucleotides: TGTGCCAGCCGCGAAGGGGACAATAGGCAGTACTTC. The J gene is TRBJ2-7, the V gene TRBV6-5; possible D gene TRBD1, 6 bases. This CDR3 has 12 amino acids. Germline-derived CDR1 and CDR2 are MNHEY and SVGAGI. V was clipped by 8 bases and J by 9 bases, with 17 bases between them.

The CDR3 sequence: CASSIGSAGPYGYTF. CDR3 nucleotide sequence: TGTGCCAGTAGTATAGGGTCAGCTGGCCCTTATGGCTACACCTTC. The rearrangement uses TRBV19 and TRBJ1-2; D is unresolved. Trimming pared 1 base from V and 5 bases from J, leaving 14 bases between. Germline CDR1 is LNHDA and CDR2 is SQIVND (reference sequence). The CDR3 runs 15 residues.

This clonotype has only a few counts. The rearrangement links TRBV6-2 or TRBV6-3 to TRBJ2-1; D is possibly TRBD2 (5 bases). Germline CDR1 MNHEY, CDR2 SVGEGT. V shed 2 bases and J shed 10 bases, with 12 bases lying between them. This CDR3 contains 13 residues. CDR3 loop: CASSYRTRREQFF. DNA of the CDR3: TGTGCCAGCAGTTACAGAACTCGGAGGGAGCAGTTCTTC.

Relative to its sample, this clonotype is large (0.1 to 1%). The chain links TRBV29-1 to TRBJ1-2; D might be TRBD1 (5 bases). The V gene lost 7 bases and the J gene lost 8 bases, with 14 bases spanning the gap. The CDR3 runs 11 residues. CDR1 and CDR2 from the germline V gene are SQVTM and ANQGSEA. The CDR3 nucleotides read TGCAGCGGGGGTGACAGCTGGGGCTACACCTTC. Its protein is CSGGDSWGYTF.

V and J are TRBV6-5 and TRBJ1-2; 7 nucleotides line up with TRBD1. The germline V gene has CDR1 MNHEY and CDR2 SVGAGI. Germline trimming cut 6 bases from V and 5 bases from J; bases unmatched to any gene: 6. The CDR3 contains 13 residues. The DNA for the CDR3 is TGTGCCAGCAGAACGGGACAGAGATATGGCTACACCTTC. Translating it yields CASRTGQRYGYTF.

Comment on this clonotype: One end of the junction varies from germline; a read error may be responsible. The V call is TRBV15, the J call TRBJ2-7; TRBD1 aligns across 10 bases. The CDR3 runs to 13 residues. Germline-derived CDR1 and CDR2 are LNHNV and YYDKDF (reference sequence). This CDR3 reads CASSADRGREQYF. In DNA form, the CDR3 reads TGTGCCAGCAGCGCCGACAGGGGGCGCGAGCAGTACTTC.

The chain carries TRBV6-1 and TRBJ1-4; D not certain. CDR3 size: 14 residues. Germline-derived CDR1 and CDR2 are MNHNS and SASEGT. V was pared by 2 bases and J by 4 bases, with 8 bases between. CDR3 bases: TGTGCCAGCAGTGAATTTAGCCTTAATGAAAAACTGTTTTTT. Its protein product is CASSEFSLNEKLFF.

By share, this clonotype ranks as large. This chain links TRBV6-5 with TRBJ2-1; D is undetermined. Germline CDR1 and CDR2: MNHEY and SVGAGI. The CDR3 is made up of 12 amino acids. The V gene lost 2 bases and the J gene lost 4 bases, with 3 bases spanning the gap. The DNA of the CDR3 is TGTGCCAGCAGTTACGATTACAATGAGCAGTTCTTC. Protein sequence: CASSYDYNEQFF.

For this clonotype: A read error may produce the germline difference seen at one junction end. The CDR3 DNA is TGTGCCAGCAGCTTAGATATCCGCGAGAAGTACTTC. Protein: CASSLDIREKYF. The chain has TRBV30 and TRBJ2-7; D call uncertain. The germline CDR1 and CDR2 sequences are GTSNPN and SVGIG (reference sequence). This CDR3 is built from 12 residues.

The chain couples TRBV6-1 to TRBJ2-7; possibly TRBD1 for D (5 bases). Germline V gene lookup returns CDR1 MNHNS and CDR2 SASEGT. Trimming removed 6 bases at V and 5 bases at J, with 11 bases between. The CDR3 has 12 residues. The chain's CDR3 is CASSPLGDEQYF. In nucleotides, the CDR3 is TGTGCCAGCAGCCCCTTAGGGGACGAGCAGTACTTC.

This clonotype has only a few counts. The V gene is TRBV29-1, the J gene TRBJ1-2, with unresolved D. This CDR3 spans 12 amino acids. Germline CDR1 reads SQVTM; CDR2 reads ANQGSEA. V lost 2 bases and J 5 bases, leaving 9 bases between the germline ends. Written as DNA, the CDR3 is TGCAGCGTTGAAATTGGGGAATATGGCTACACCTTC. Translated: CSVEIGEYGYTF.

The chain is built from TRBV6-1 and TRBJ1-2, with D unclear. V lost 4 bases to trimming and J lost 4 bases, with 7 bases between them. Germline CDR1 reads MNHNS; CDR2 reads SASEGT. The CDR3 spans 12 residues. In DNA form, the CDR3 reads TGTGCCAGCAGTGTACGTAGCTATGGCTACACCTTC. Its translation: CASSVRSYGYTF.

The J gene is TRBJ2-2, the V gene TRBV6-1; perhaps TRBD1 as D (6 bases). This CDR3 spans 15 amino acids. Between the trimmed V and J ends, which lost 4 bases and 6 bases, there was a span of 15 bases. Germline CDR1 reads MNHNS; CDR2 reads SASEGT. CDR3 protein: CASSVRQVGAGELFF. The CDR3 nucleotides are TGTGCCAGCAGTGTTCGACAGGTGGGAGCCGGGGAGCTGTTTTTT.

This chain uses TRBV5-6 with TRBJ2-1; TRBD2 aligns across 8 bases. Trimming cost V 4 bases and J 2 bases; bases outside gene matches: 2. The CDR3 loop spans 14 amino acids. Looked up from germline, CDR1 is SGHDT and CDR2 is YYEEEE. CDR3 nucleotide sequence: TGTGCCAGCAGCCCGGGGGGGGCCTACAATGAGCAGTTCTTC. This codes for CASSPGGAYNEQFF.

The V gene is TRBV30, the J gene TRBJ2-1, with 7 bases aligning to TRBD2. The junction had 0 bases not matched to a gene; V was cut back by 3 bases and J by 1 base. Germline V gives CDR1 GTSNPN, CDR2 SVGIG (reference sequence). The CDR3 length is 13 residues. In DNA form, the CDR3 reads TGTGCCTGGAGCGGGGGGTCCTACAATGAGCAGTTCTTC. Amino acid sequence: CAWSGGSYNEQFF.

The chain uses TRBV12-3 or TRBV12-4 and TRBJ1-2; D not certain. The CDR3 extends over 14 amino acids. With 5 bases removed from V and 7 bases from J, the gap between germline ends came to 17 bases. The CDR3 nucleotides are TGTGCCAGCAGTCTAGAACTAGGGATCGGTGGCTACACCTTC. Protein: CASSLELGIGGYTF.